The text below deals with one TCR beta chain. As yet, its antigen is unknown. The data were obtained in a study of cytomegalovirus exposure and HLA in healthy donors. General observations from the study: The authors considered a cluster of highly shared sequence variants likely to be a sequencing artifact. Donors belonging to an Asian-associated ancestry cluster reportedly showed fewer N-insertions in productive TCRs than the 666-donor mean, according to what a later analysis found. Several of the most significant clusters were apparently associated with common viral pathogens in a later analysis. Other equally common chains were less clonally expanded than HLA-associated TCR beta chains, a later analysis showed.

The study ran its PCR with 60 Vbeta and 13 Jbeta primers. Data came from immunoSEQ multiplex PCR; TCRdb stores just in-frame clones and leaves some out. The sample shows some 150,000 clones, roughly 78% of them seen only once. The sequenced sample was PBMCs. This TCR was recovered from a man between 50 and 59 years old in good health and CMV-seropositive.

The CDR3 is CASSAGPGNEQFF. In DNA form, the CDR3 reads TGTGCCAGCAGCGCCGGTCCGGGGAATGAGCAGTTCTTC. The chain employs TRBV7-3 and TRBJ2-1, with D perhaps matching TRBD2 (5 bases). The CDR3 extends over 13 amino acids. V was shortened by 5 bases and J by 7 bases, with 12 bases between the two germline ends. The germline V gene encodes CDR1 SGHTA and CDR2 FQGTGA.